What follows are 17 T cell receptor beta chains derived from one specimen sequenced in a study of cytomegalovirus exposure and HLA in healthy donors. The study ran its PCR with 60 Vbeta and 13 Jbeta primers. Assay: immunoSEQ multiplex PCR; the TCRdb copy retains only in-frame clones and omits some. Found here are roughly 67,000 clones, about 79% of them singletons; the top ten hold approximately 7.8%. Material for sequencing was PBMCs. These TCRs come from a man aged 55-75 years in good health and CMV-seropositive.

The chain links TRBV7-9 to TRBJ2-3; 9 bases align to TRBD2. V shed 0 bases and J 2 bases; nucleotides not matched to a gene: 3. Germline values: CDR1 SEHNR, CDR2 FQNEAQ (reference sequence). This CDR3 contains 16 residues. CDR3 loop: CASSLAQRGATDTQYF. The CDR3 nucleotides are TGTGCCAGCAGCTTAGCGCAGCGGGGGGCCACAGATACGCAGTATTTT.

This chain joins TRBV9 and TRBJ2-1, with a weak D call TRBD2 (6 bases). Germline loops: CDR1 SGDLS, CDR2 YYNGEE. Trimming pared 0 bases from V and 10 bases from J, leaving 14 bases between. The CDR3 is 14 amino acids. The CDR3 loop is CASSVVGGDNEQFF. The DNA for the CDR3 is TGTGCCAGCAGCGTAGTTGGAGGGGATAACGAGCAGTTCTTC.

This chain uses TRBV27 with TRBJ2-3, with D possibly TRBD2 on 7 matching bases. Germline V CDR1 and CDR2: MNHEY, SMNVEV (reference sequence). The CDR3 runs 12 residues. Trimming pared 5 bases from V and 6 bases from J, leaving 9 bases between. The CDR3 DNA follows: TGTGCCAGCAGTAGGGGGGGTGATACGCAGTATTTT. Translating it yields CASSRGGDTQYF.

The chain combines TRBV5-5 with TRBJ1-2, with a possible D match to TRBD1 (6 bases). CDR1 is SGHKS and CDR2 is YYEKEE in the germline V gene (reference sequence). This CDR3 is 13 amino acids long. The ends were cut back, 2 bases at V and 1 base at J, with 6 bases in the middle. The CDR3 region is CASSFRGNYGYTF. For the CDR3, the DNA is TGTGCCAGCAGCTTCAGGGGTAACTATGGCTACACCTTC. The full variable domain, with the rest looked up from reference TRBV5-5 and TRBJ1-2, is DAGVTQSPTHLIKTRGQQVTLRCSPISGHKSVSWYQQVLGQGPQFIFQYYEKEERGRGNFPDRFSARQFPNYSSELNVNALLLGDSALYLCASSFRGNYGYTFGSGTRLTVV.

The genes are TRBV7-5 and TRBJ1-5. TRBV7-5 is shown as a pseudogene. There are 14 residues in the CDR3. CDR3 bases: TGTGCCAGGATAAAGCGCGACAGCAATCAGCCCCAGCATTTT. It yields the protein CARIKRDSNQPQHF.

CDR3 region: CASSFSSAGEEQYF. CDR3 sequence (DNA): TGTGCCAGCAGCTTCTCCTCGGCGGGAGAAGAGCAGTACTTC. V gene TRBV13 combines with J gene TRBJ2-7; 7 positions match TRBD2. V gave up 3 bases and J gave up 7 bases; unmatched junction bases: 9. CDR1 and CDR2 (germline): PRHDT, FYEKMQ (reference sequence). This CDR3 spans 14 amino acids. Filled out from reference TRBV13 and TRBJ2-7, the complete variable domain reads AAGVIQSPRHLIKEKRETATLKCYPIPRHDTVYWYQQGPGQDPQFLISFYEKMQSDKGSIPDRFSAQQFSDYHSELNMSSLELGDSALYFCASSFSSAGEEQYFGPGTRLTVT.

The CDR3: CASSFRPGGNTEAFF. CDR3 DNA sequence: TGTGCCAGCAGCTTCCGCCCAGGGGGAAACACTGAAGCTTTCTTT. V is TRBV5-4 and J is TRBJ1-1, with 7 bases identical to TRBD1. With 2 bases clipped from V and 2 bases from J, the junction kept 6 bases outside the gene matches. Germline lookup yields CDR1 SGHNT and CDR2 YYREEE (reference sequence). The length of the CDR3 is 15 residues.

This clone was seen a handful of times. CDR3 sequence reads: CASSNESPHRGSEKLFF. The CDR3 DNA is TGTGCCAGCAGTAACGAGAGCCCCCACAGGGGGAGTGAAAAACTGTTTTTT. The chain combines TRBV2 with TRBJ1-4; TRBD1 matches 8 bases. In germline, CDR1 is SNHLY, CDR2 FYNNEI. J was trimmed by 7 bases and V by 5 bases; bases with no gene match: 15. This CDR3 has 17 residues.

The chain is built from TRBV13 and TRBJ1-2; D perhaps matches TRBD1 (6 bases). V gave up 3 bases and J gave up 5 bases, with 19 bases separating them. Germline lookup yields CDR1 PRHDT and CDR2 FYEKMQ (reference sequence). The CDR3 consists of 16 residues. CDR3 DNA: TGTGCCAGCAGCTTGGGGCGAGGACGGCAGGGGTATGGCTACACCTTC. Amino acids: CASSLGRGRQGYGYTF.

The gene calls are TRBV11-2 and TRBJ2-1, with TRBD2 matching over 7 bases. This CDR3 spans 15 amino acids. The V segment lost 2 bases and the J segment 8 bases; nucleotides outside the gene matches: 9. CDR1 and CDR2 from the germline V gene are SGHAT and FQNNGV. Written as DNA, the CDR3 is TGTGCCAGCAGCTTAATGGCGGGAGTACAATATGAGCAGTTCTTC. This sequence encodes CASSLMAGVQYEQFF.

The V call is TRBV29-1, the J call TRBJ1-2; D is possibly TRBD1 (6 bases). The CDR3 runs 13 residues. CDR1 is SQVTM and CDR2 is ANQGSEA in the germline V gene. V lost 7 bases and J lost 6, with 18 bases in between. CDR3: CSANTGNLHGYTF. In DNA form, the CDR3 reads TGCAGCGCGAACACAGGGAATCTTCATGGCTACACCTTC.

This clone was picked up a small number of times. The genes are TRBV27 and TRBJ2-3; 11 bases agree with TRBD2. V was pared by 4 bases and J by 5 bases, with 8 bases of the junction left unmatched. The germline V gene has CDR1 MNHEY and CDR2 SMNVEV (reference sequence). The CDR3 is 16 amino acids. CDR3: CASSSGLAGTIDTQYF. The CDR3 region has the DNA TGTGCCAGCAGTTCCGGACTAGCGGGCACGATAGATACGCAGTATTTT.

This clone was recorded once. J is TRBJ2-7 and V is TRBV4-2; 8 bases are a match to TRBD1. The length of the CDR3 is 17 residues. V shed 1 base and J 2 bases; nucleotides not matched to a gene: 10. Germline V gene lookup returns CDR1 LGHNA and CDR2 YNFKEQ. CDR3 sequence (DNA): TGTGCCAGCAGCCAAGGGGCTCACAGGGGGAGTCCCTACGAGCAGTACTTC. Residues: CASSQGAHRGSPYEQYF.

This clone was found once. The rearrangement links TRBV5-1 to TRBJ2-5, with TRBD2 matching 8 bases. V was pared by 0 bases and J by 5 bases, with 9 bases of the junction left unmatched. CDR3 length: 16 residues. CDR1 and CDR2 from the germline V gene are SGHRS and YFSETQ. This CDR3 is CASSLDTGGPWETQYF. CDR3 sequence (DNA): TGCGCCAGCAGCTTGGATACGGGAGGGCCATGGGAGACCCAGTACTTC.

V gene TRBV4-1 combines with J gene TRBJ2-3, with 9 bases matching TRBD1. Per the germline V gene, CDR1 is MGHRA and CDR2 is YSYEKL. V lost 1 base to trimming and J lost 4 bases; unmatched junction nucleotides: 12. This CDR3 is 18 amino acids long. The chain's CDR3 is CASSQVGSPGQGADTQYF. The CDR3 DNA sequence: TGCGCCAGCAGCCAAGTCGGGTCCCCGGGACAGGGCGCAGATACGCAGTATTTT.

The gene calls are TRBV6-1 and TRBJ2-2; D might be TRBD1 (6 bases). This CDR3 has 15 amino acids. Germline V gene lookup returns CDR1 MNHNS and CDR2 SASEGT. Trimming removed 4 bases from V and 4 bases from J, with 13 bases in between. Here the CDR3 reads CASSGVNRATGELFF. In DNA, the CDR3 is TGTGCCAGCAGTGGAGTTAACAGGGCCACCGGGGAGCTGTTTTTT.

The rearrangement joins TRBV5-4 to TRBJ2-7, with 8 nucleotides matching TRBD2. This CDR3 is 17 amino acids long. Looked up from germline, CDR1 is SGHNT and CDR2 is YYREEE (reference sequence). With 0 bases clipped from V and 4 bases from J, the junction kept 12 bases outside the gene matches. This CDR3 is CASSLGKLAGVTYEQYF. In DNA form, the CDR3 reads TGTGCCAGCAGCTTGGGAAAGCTAGCGGGCGTTACTTACGAGCAGTACTTC.